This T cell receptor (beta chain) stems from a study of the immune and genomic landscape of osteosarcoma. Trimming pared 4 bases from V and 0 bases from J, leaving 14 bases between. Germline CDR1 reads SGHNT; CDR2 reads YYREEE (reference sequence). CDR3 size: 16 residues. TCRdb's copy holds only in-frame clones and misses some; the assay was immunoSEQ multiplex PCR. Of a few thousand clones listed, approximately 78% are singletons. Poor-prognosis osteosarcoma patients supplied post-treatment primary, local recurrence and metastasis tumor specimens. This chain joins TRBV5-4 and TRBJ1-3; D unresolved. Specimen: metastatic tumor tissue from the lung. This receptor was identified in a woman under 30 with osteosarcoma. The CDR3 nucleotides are TGTGCCAGCAGCAAATGGACTTCACACTCTGGAAACACCATATATTTT. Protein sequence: CASSKWTSHSGNTIYF.